A selection of T cell receptor beta chains follows, all from one sample in a study of yellow fever vaccine responses in identical twins. TCRdb called the RT-PCR reads again in MiXCR, with one record for every CDR3 protein. Of about 9,000 distinct CDR3 sequences in the sample, approximately 80% were seen once. Material: T cells from blood (PBMCs), unsorted or a sorted subset (not recorded which), obtained before or after yellow fever vaccination (not recorded which). These receptors originate from a woman aged 18 to 35 who received the yellow fever vaccine. The CDR3 runs from the conserved cysteine through the conserved F or W. The order of the fields is clone size, J gene, D gene, V gene, CDR3 DNA, CDR3 protein. D genes are given only for firm matches. Rows give clone size only sometimes, using once, few, many, or a class for an expanded clone.

size: few
J: TRBJ2-5
D: TRBD1
V: TRBV20-1
DNA: TGCAGTGCCCGACAGGGGTGGGAGACCCAGTACTTC
CDR3: CSARQGWETQYF

size: -
J: TRBJ1-5
D: -
V: TRBV1
DNA: TGCACCAGCAGCTGGCCGACAGGGGCTGGCAATCAGCCCCAGCATTTT
CDR3: CTSSWPTGAGNQPQHF

size: -
J: TRBJ1-5
D: -
V: TRBV9
DNA: TGTGCCAGCAGCGTAAGCCCCTCCAATCAGCCCCAGCATTTT
CDR3: CASSVSPSNQPQHF

size: -
J: TRBJ2-5
D: -
V: TRBV28
DNA: TGTGCCAGCAGTTCCACCTACCAAGAGACCCAGTACTTC
CDR3: CASSSTYQETQYF

size: -
J: TRBJ2-1
D: -
V: TRBV10-3
DNA: TGTGCCATCAGGTTGGGAATTACGGACAATGAGCAGTTCTTC
CDR3: CAIRLGITDNEQFF

size: -
J: TRBJ1-5
D: -
V: TRBV5-5
DNA: TGTGCCAGCAGCTTGGACTCGCCAAGGCCCCAGCATTTT
CDR3: CASSLDSPRPQHF

size: -
J: TRBJ2-3
D: TRBD2
V: TRBV10-3
DNA: TGTGCCATCAGTGAGTCGATGTCTAGCGGGGGGGCAGATACGCAGTATTTT
CDR3: CAISESMSSGGADTQYF

size: large
J: TRBJ2-1
D: TRBD2
V: TRBV4-1
DNA: TGCGCCAGCAGCCGTAGCGGGGGGGCCTTAGATGAGCAGTTCTTC
CDR3: CASSRSGGALDEQFF

size: few
J: TRBJ1-1
D: -
V: TRBV7-9
DNA: TGTGCCAGCAGCTCCGGGGTAGGGGGGGTTGAAGCTTTCTTT
CDR3: CASSSGVGGVEAFF

size: -
J: TRBJ1-2
D: TRBD1
V: TRBV4-1
DNA: TGCGCCAGCAGCCGATTCGACAGGGAGGGTGGCTACACCTTC
CDR3: CASSRFDREGGYTF

size: -
J: TRBJ1-2
D: -
V: TRBV2
DNA: TGTGCCAGCAGTGGAAGCCAGGGCTCTGGCTACACCTTC
CDR3: CASSGSQGSGYTF

size: few
J: TRBJ1-1
D: -
V: TRBV11-1
DNA: TGTGCCAGCAGCGGGCAGATGAACACTGAAGCTTTCTTT
CDR3: CASSGQMNTEAFF

size: -
J: TRBJ2-3
D: TRBD1
V: TRBV29-1
DNA: TGCAGCGTCGCCGACAGGGGGGCAGATACGCAGTATTTT
CDR3: CSVADRGADTQYF

size: -
J: TRBJ1-5
D: TRBD1
V: TRBV20-1
DNA: TGCAGTGCTAGATCCGGACAGGGCAATCAGCCCCAGCATTTT
CDR3: CSARSGQGNQPQHF

size: -
J: TRBJ1-1
D: -
V: TRBV4-1
DNA: TGCGCCAGCAGCCAAGGGGAATTGGACACTGAAGCTTTCTTT
CDR3: CASSQGELDTEAFF

size: -
J: TRBJ1-1
D: -
V: TRBV12-3/TRBV12-4
DNA: TGTGCCAGCAGTTTAGTAATCACGAGCACTGAAGCTTTCTTT
CDR3: CASSLVITSTEAFF

size: -
J: TRBJ2-1
D: -
V: TRBV4-3
DNA: TGCGCCAGCAGCCAAAAACCTCCTTATGAGCAGTTCTTC
CDR3: CASSQKPPYEQFF

size: -
J: TRBJ2-1
D: -
V: TRBV29-1
DNA: TGCAGCGTTGTAGTACCCCTCTACAATGAGCAGTTCTTC
CDR3: CSVVVPLYNEQFF

size: -
J: TRBJ2-1
D: TRBD2
V: TRBV20-1
DNA: TGCAGTGCGCCGACTAGCGGGAGTTTAAATGAGCAGTTCTTC
CDR3: CSAPTSGSLNEQFF

size: -
J: TRBJ2-5
D: -
V: TRBV11-3
DNA: TGTGCCAGCAGCTTAGATTTGAACTTGTTAGAGACCCAGTACTTC
CDR3: CASSLDLNLLETQYF

size: -
J: TRBJ1-2
D: -
V: TRBV7-1
DNA: TGTGCCAGCAGCTCCCCCTCGGGAGGAAGCATATACACCTTC
CDR3: CASSSPSGGSIYTF

size: -
J: TRBJ2-7
D: TRBD2
V: TRBV20-1
DNA: TGCAGTGCTAGAGGGGCTAGCGGGTTTGAATACGAGCAGTACTTC
CDR3: CSARGASGFEYEQYF

size: -
J: TRBJ2-2
D: -
V: TRBV12-3/TRBV12-4
DNA: TGTGCCAGCACCGTCCAAGCCTCAGGGCGGGAGCTGTTTTTT
CDR3: CASTVQASGRELFF